This T cell receptor (beta chain) was documented in a study of human T cells and chemical hapten exposure. Study-wide context: TCR yields per sample varied mostly from small pooled library volume differences.

In the library, unique molecular identifiers were attached to individual cDNA molecules. Original analysis: The number of TCRs in each sample had a median of 95,638 and spanned about 23,224 to 700,000. TCRdb processed the RACE reads anew with MiXCR; each CDR3 protein has one entry. The V and J calls and clone size are TCRdb's, not the authors'. The data show roughly 100,000 distinct CDR3 sequences, about 10% seen once. Time point noted: healthy volunteer bleed at 2 weeks. It was from unfractionated whole blood that total RNA was extracted. The sequenced sample consisted of whole blood. The sequence was collected from a female donor in good health. Some clones in this sample may be carry-over from other donors' samples.

CDR3 sequence (DNA): TGTGCCAGCAGCCAAGTTTCAACGGACACTCCCTACGAGCAGTACTTC. It yields the protein CASSQVSTDTPYEQYF. This chain links TRBV4-2 with TRBJ2-7; D is perhaps TRBD1 (5 bases). V lost 1 base and J lost 2, with 15 bases in between. The CDR3 consists of 16 residues. The germline gives CDR1 LGHNA, CDR2 YNFKEQ.